These 7 T cell receptor beta chains share one sample of origin, sequenced in a study of beta chain features in type 1 diabetes. Study-level findings and limits: Within each of all four CD4+ subsets, Type 1 diabetes patients had TCRB CDR3s that were moderately but significantly shorter.

All of the isolated RNA was reverse transcribed, so expressed TCRB transcripts were sequenced. Repertoires were generated with immunoSEQ multiplex PCR, while TCRdb's copy carries only in-frame clones and drops some. The sample lists nearly 700,000 clones; over 10% were seen once. Their recognized antigens are unknown. Input material: naive CD4+ T cells from blood. Receptors were obtained from a man between 18 and 29 years old with type 1 diabetes.

V is TRBV30 and J is TRBJ1-1; D unresolved. CDR1 is GTSNPN, CDR2 SVGIG, per germline (reference sequence). Deletions cut 5 bases from V and 0 bases from J, with 16 bases between. This CDR3 contains 15 residues. The CDR3 DNA reads TGTGCCTGGGGAACCCACGGACCGATGAACACTGAAGCTTTCTTT. Translated: CAWGTHGPMNTEAFF.

The V and J genes are TRBV6-5 and TRBJ2-3; TRBD1 matches at 7 bases. The CDR3 covers 15 residues. Germline CDR1 and CDR2: MNHEY and SVGAGI. The V segment lost 2 bases and the J segment 4 bases; nucleotides outside the gene matches: 6. Here the CDR3 reads CASSYRQGGADTQYF. CDR3 coding DNA: TGTGCCAGCAGTTACCGACAGGGTGGTGCAGATACGCAGTATTTT.

This clone was picked up one time. This chain uses TRBV11-3 with TRBJ1-1; 11 bases are a match to TRBD1. Germline V gene lookup returns CDR1 SGHNT and CDR2 YENEEA. Unmatched junction bases numbered 6, after V lost 5 bases and J lost 4 bases. CDR3 size: 15 residues. The CDR3 DNA reads as TGTGCCAGCAGCGTGGGACAGGGGGTGAGCACTGAAGCTTTCTTT. Translation: CASSVGQGVSTEAFF.

This sequence joins TRBV9 and TRBJ1-5; D is possibly TRBD1 (6 bases). Trimming cost V 6 bases and J 3 bases, with 16 bases left between them. Germline V CDR1 and CDR2: SGDLS, YYNGEE. CDR3 length: 15 residues. The DNA for the CDR3 is TGTGCCAGCACCCCGACAGGTACGGTCAATCAGCCCCAGCATTTT. This sequence encodes CASTPTGTVNQPQHF.

Only a few counts were recorded for this clone. The V gene is TRBV9, the J gene TRBJ2-6, with a possible D match to TRBD1 (6 bases). V was cut by 0 bases and J by 0 bases, with 7 bases left in between. Germline loops: CDR1 SGDLS, CDR2 YYNGEE. This CDR3 region has 16 residues. The CDR3 nucleotides read TGTGCCAGCAGCGTAGTAGGGGGCTCTGGGGCCAACGTCCTGACTTTC. Protein: CASSVVGGSGANVLTF.

This chain links TRBV15 with TRBJ2-7; D unresolved. The CDR3 is 16 amino acids. Trimming stripped 0 bases from V and 7 bases from J, with 19 bases between. Germline CDR1 and CDR2: LNHNV and YYDKDF (reference sequence). CDR3 bases: TGTGCCACCAGCAGAGACCCGGAGAGTGTTATTGGAGAGCAGTACTTC. Translation: CATSRDPESVIGEQYF.

V gene TRBV5-6 combines with J gene TRBJ2-7; D is undetermined. CDR3 length equals 15 residues. With 0 bases removed from V and 2 bases from J, the gap between germline ends came to 12 bases. CDR1 is SGHDT and CDR2 is YYEEEE in the germline V gene. CDR3 protein: CASSLAVRYTYEQYF. CDR3 sequence (DNA): TGTGCCAGCAGCTTGGCGGTCAGATATACCTACGAGCAGTACTTC.